The 30 T cell receptor beta chains below come from one sample, sequenced in a study of blood T cells in healthy people across ages. For the second PCR, which ran for roughly 7 to 11 cycles, a sample-barcoded 5' primer and a J-beta primer mix were used. Using its own MiXCR run on the 5' RACE reads, TCRdb lists one record per CDR3 protein. The sample lists approximately 900,000 distinct CDR3 sequences, roughly 52% occurring once. The sequenced material came from blood. These TCRs come from a man younger than 40 in good health.

The chain carries TRBV4-1 and TRBJ1-6, with D perhaps matching TRBD1 (5 bases). Trimming pared 1 base from V and 7 bases from J, leaving 14 bases between. Germline V gene data show CDR1 as MGHRA and CDR2 as YSYEKL. The CDR3 covers 16 residues. The CDR3 DNA reads as TGCGCCAGCAGCCAAGTTGCGGAGGGGAGGAATTCACCCCTCCACTTT. As protein: CASSQVAEGRNSPLHF.

The chain combines TRBV7-9 with TRBJ2-7, with unresolved D. The J call may be faulty, since TRBJ2-5 better matches the DNA end. Looked up from germline, CDR1 is SEHNR and CDR2 is FQNEAQ (reference sequence). The CDR3 totals 17 residues. The CDR3 is CASSLLPGPPNRGTQYF. The CDR3, as DNA: TGTGCCAGCAGCTTACTTCCGGGCCCTCCCAACCGCGGGACCCAGTACTTC.

The gene calls are TRBV7-2 and TRBJ1-6, with 8 nucleotides matching TRBD1. The CDR3 covers 16 residues. Germline CDR1 SGHTA, CDR2 FQGNSA. The J segment lost 8 bases and the V segment lost 4 bases, leaving 10 bases of the junction unmatched. CDR3 nucleotides: TGTGCCAGCAGCTCCCGGACAGGGAAGATTGATTCACCCCTCCACTTT. Translation gives CASSSRTGKIDSPLHF. The whole variable domain, remainder taken from reference TRBV7-2 and TRBJ1-6, is GAGVSQSPSNKVTEKGKDVELRCDPISGHTALYWYRQSLGQGLEFLIYFQGNSAPDKSGLPSDRFSAERTGGSVSTLTIQRTQQEDSAVYLCASSSRTGKIDSPLHFGNGTRLTVT.

CDR3 in DNA: TGTGCCAGCAACGGGTGGAGGGCAACGCGCACAGATACGCAGTATTTT. This gives the protein CASNGWRATRTDTQYF. V is TRBV28 and J is TRBJ2-3; a possible D gene is TRBD2 (6 bases). This CDR3 region has 16 residues. Germline V lookup: CDR1 MDHEN, CDR2 SYDVKM. V lost 7 bases, J lost 1 base, and 18 bases lay in between.

This clonotype was detected a few times. The chain recombines TRBV6-2 or TRBV6-3 with TRBJ2-3, with TRBD2 matching 7 bases. Germline CDR1 MNHEY, CDR2 SVGEGT. J was trimmed by 3 bases and V by 3 bases; bases with no gene match: 12. The CDR3 extends over 17 amino acids. The CDR3 loop reads CASSYERGRLVTDTQYF. The CDR3 DNA reads as TGTGCCAGCAGTTATGAGCGGGGTCGTTTGGTGACAGATACGCAGTATTTT.

The sample holds a few counts of this clonotype. The chain couples TRBV5-8 to TRBJ2-2; D gene uncertain. V lost 4 bases and J lost 5, with 9 bases in between. CDR3 size: 13 residues. Germline CDR1 and CDR2: SGHTS and YDEGEE. CDR3 in amino acids: CASSTSLTGELFF. The CDR3 region has the DNA TGTGCCAGCAGCACCTCCTTAACCGGGGAGCTGTTTTTT.

V and J are TRBV30 and TRBJ1-5; TRBD1 matches 9 bases. Looked up from germline, CDR1 is GTSNPN and CDR2 is SVGIG (reference sequence). The CDR3 is 17 amino acids. The ends lost 3 bases at V and 0 bases at J; junction bases unmatched: 9. The CDR3 protein is CAWSVDRGANSNQPQHF. In DNA, the CDR3 is TGTGCCTGGAGCGTTGACAGGGGGGCTAATAGCAATCAGCCCCAGCATTTT.

This clonotype occurred many times. This rearrangement joins TRBV4-2 to TRBJ1-2; no clear D. V lost 5 bases and J lost 6, with 16 bases in between. The CDR3 totals 14 residues. CDR1 is LGHNA and CDR2 is YNFKEQ in the germline V gene. Here the CDR3 reads CASSNVLGEDGYTF. In nucleotides, the CDR3 is TGTGCCAGCAGCAACGTTTTAGGAGAAGATGGCTACACCTTC.

The chain recombines TRBV4-2 with TRBJ2-5, with 9 positions matching TRBD2. CDR1 is LGHNA, CDR2 YNFKEQ, per germline. J gave up 4 bases and V 0 bases, and 3 bases lay outside the gene matches. The CDR3 extends over 15 amino acids. CDR3 region: CASSQEGTSPETQYF. CDR3 in DNA: TGTGCCAGCAGCCAAGAAGGGACTAGCCCAGAGACCCAGTACTTC.

The CDR3 reads CASSRETGPAFEQYF. In nucleotides, the CDR3 is TGTGCCAGCAGCCGAGAGACAGGGCCTGCGTTCGAGCAGTACTTC. The rearrangement links TRBV7-2 to TRBJ2-7, with TRBD1 identical over 7 bases. The junction had 13 bases not matched to a gene; V was cut back by 5 bases and J by 6 bases. Germline CDR1 is SGHTA and CDR2 is FQGNSA. CDR3 length: 15 amino acids. The full variable domain, its missing parts supplied by reference TRBV7-2 and TRBJ2-7, is GAGVSQSPSNKVTEKGKDVELRCDPISGHTALYWYRQSLGQGLEFLIYFQGNSAPDKSGLPSDRFSAERTGGSVSTLTIQRTQQEDSAVYLCASSRETGPAFEQYFGPGTRLTVT.

V and J are TRBV2 and TRBJ1-3; 7 bases are shared with TRBD1. CDR3 length equals 13 residues. CDR1 is SNHLY, CDR2 FYNNEI, per germline. Germline trimming cut 6 bases from V and 3 bases from J; bases unmatched to any gene: 2. The CDR3: CASRTGFGNTIYF. CDR3 DNA sequence: TGTGCCAGCAGGACAGGGTTTGGAAACACCATATATTTT.

The rearrangement joins TRBV7-2 to TRBJ1-6; D not certain. Germline CDR1 reads SGHTA; CDR2 reads FQGNSA. V shed 2 bases and J shed 12 bases, with 11 bases lying between them. This CDR3 has 13 amino acids. The CDR3: CASSLNLIEPLHF. CDR3 DNA: TGTGCCAGCAGCTTAAACCTGATCGAACCCCTCCACTTT.

The chain combines TRBV5-1 with TRBJ2-3; 9 bases are shared with TRBD1. Germline values: CDR1 SGHRS, CDR2 YFSETQ. V was pared by 4 bases and J by 0 bases, with 6 bases of the junction left unmatched. This CDR3 has 16 amino acids. As DNA, the CDR3 is TGCGCCAGCAGCCCCCAGGGGACAGGGAGCACAGATACGCAGTATTTT. Its translation is CASSPQGTGSTDTQYF.

This chain uses TRBV5-1 with TRBJ1-2; 8 nucleotides agree with TRBD1. There are 13 residues in the CDR3. Germline V lookup: CDR1 SGHRS, CDR2 YFSETQ. V gave up 4 bases and J gave up 8 bases; unmatched junction bases: 7. CDR3 coding DNA: TGCGCCAGCAGCCCGGACAGGGATGGCGGCTACACCTTC. Translating gives CASSPDRDGGYTF.

This chain links TRBV7-2 with TRBJ1-1; tentative D call: TRBD1 (5 bases). Germline V lookup: CDR1 SGHTA, CDR2 FQGNSA. This CDR3 spans 14 amino acids. V was trimmed by 2 bases and J by 4 bases, leaving 11 bases between them. CDR3 loop: CASSLQPRGTEAFF. CDR3 DNA: TGTGCCAGCAGCTTACAACCGAGGGGCACTGAAGCTTTCTTT. Using reference TRBV7-2 and TRBJ1-1 for the parts outside the CDR3, the full variable domain is GAGVSQSPSNKVTEKGKDVELRCDPISGHTALYWYRQSLGQGLEFLIYFQGNSAPDKSGLPSDRFSAERTGGSVSTLTIQRTQQEDSAVYLCASSLQPRGTEAFFGQGTRLTVV.

V usage is TRBV15 and J usage is TRBJ1-5, with D perhaps TRBD1 (6 bases). V was shortened by 3 bases and J by 6 bases, with 15 bases between the two germline ends. The germline CDR1 and CDR2 sequences are LNHNV and YYDKDF (reference sequence). There are 15 residues in the CDR3. In DNA form, the CDR3 reads TGTGCCACCAGCAGTTCTCGGGGGCGAGGTCAGCCCCAGCATTTT. It specifies CATSSSRGRGQPQHF.

This clonotype was found once. The chain joins TRBV6-5 to TRBJ2-6; D unresolved. Trimming cost V 6 bases and J 0 bases, with 9 bases left between them. The CDR3 is 15 residues long. In germline, CDR1 is MNHEY, CDR2 SVGAGI. CDR3 sequence: CASRSVTSGANVLTF. The CDR3 region has the DNA TGTGCCAGCAGATCCGTAACCTCTGGGGCCAACGTCCTGACTTTC.

Note on this clonotype: Relative to the germline gene, one junction end is altered; a read error may explain this. The chain has TRBV27 and TRBJ2-1; 12 nucleotides agree with TRBD2. The CDR3 spans 17 residues. The V gene's germline CDR1 is MNHEY and CDR2 SMNVEV (reference sequence). The CDR3 reads CASTERPSGGAYNEQFF. CDR3 in DNA: TGTGCCAGCACCGAGAGGCCTAGCGGGGGGGCCTATAATGAGCAGTTCTTC.

This chain links TRBV2 with TRBJ2-2, with 7 bases identical to TRBD1. V lost 2 bases, J lost 6 bases, and 6 bases stayed unmatched. Germline V gene data show CDR1 as SNHLY and CDR2 as FYNNEI. The CDR3 consists of 15 residues. The CDR3, as DNA: TGTGCCAGCAGTGAACAGGGGGTGTACCCCGGGGAGCTGTTTTTT. This sequence encodes CASSEQGVYPGELFF.

The gene calls are TRBV6-2 or TRBV6-3 and TRBJ2-6, with 8 positions matching TRBD2. CDR1 and CDR2 (germline): MNHEY, SVGEGT. The CDR3 contains 13 residues. V shed 6 bases, J shed 8 bases, and the junction held 3 bases outside the gene matches. CDR3: CASSRGGTNVLTF. The DNA of the CDR3 is TGTGCCAGCAGCCGGGGGGGAACCAACGTCCTGACTTTC.

The chain combines TRBV6-6 with TRBJ1-3; TRBD1 aligns across 9 bases. This CDR3 is 15 amino acids long. Germline CDR1 reads MNHNY; CDR2 reads SVGAGI (reference sequence). Trimming at V came to 4 bases and at J to 0 bases, leaving 1 base not matched to a gene. The CDR3 DNA reads as TGTGCCAGCAGTTCGACAGGGGGCTCTGGAAACACCATATATTTT. Translating it yields CASSSTGGSGNTIYF.

In its sample, this clonotype was seen a few times. The rearrangement joins TRBV11-2 to TRBJ2-3; tentative D call: TRBD2 (6 bases). This CDR3 contains 14 residues. The V end lost 8 bases, the J end lost 4 bases, and 16 bases lay between the germline ends. Germline V lookup: CDR1 SGHAT, CDR2 FQNNGV. CDR3 protein: CASREPGGPDTQYF. CDR3 bases: TGTGCCAGCCGCGAGCCCGGGGGTCCAGATACGCAGTATTTT.

The chain joins TRBV6-5 to TRBJ2-5; 11 nucleotides line up with TRBD1. TRBJ2-7 matches the DNA end more closely, so the J call is doubtful. Germline V gene lookup returns CDR1 MNHEY and CDR2 SVGAGI. The CDR3 runs to 16 residues. This chain's CDR3 is CASSYARDRGNYEQYF. The CDR3 nucleotides read TGTGCCAGCAGTTACGCGAGGGACAGGGGGAATTACGAGCAGTACTTC.

This clonotype occurred once. The chain has TRBV20-1 and TRBJ2-5, with 8 bases lining up with TRBD1. Germline V gene lookup returns CDR1 DFQATT and CDR2 SNEGSKA (reference sequence). The CDR3 consists of 14 residues. With V trimmed by 6 bases and J by 4 bases, 10 bases remained unmatched. The DNA of the CDR3 is TGCAGTGCGGACGTACCGGGACAGGTAGAGACCCAGTACTTC. The encoded protein is CSADVPGQVETQYF.

V usage is TRBV28 and J usage is TRBJ2-7; possible D gene TRBD1, 6 bases. Trimming left V 7 bases short and J 2 bases short, with 15 bases between. There are 14 residues in the CDR3. The germline CDR1 and CDR2 sequences are MDHEN and SYDVKM. The CDR3 loop is CASIFRDIPYEQYF. The CDR3, as DNA: TGTGCCAGCATTTTCAGGGACATCCCCTACGAGCAGTACTTC.

This clonotype was seen more than once but under ten times. The J gene is TRBJ2-5, the V gene TRBV7-3; D possibly uses TRBD1 or TRBD2 (5 bases each). Trimming cost V 3 bases and J 2 bases, with 13 bases left between them. The V gene's germline CDR1 is SGHTA and CDR2 FQGTGA. There are 15 residues in the CDR3. CDR3 sequence: CASSFTAGAQETQYF. The CDR3 region has the DNA TGTGCCAGCAGCTTTACCGCCGGGGCTCAAGAGACCCAGTACTTC.

The sample holds a few counts of this clonotype. This chain joins TRBV20-1 and TRBJ2-1, with 7 bases matching TRBD1. CDR1 is DFQATT and CDR2 is SNEGSKA in the germline V gene (reference sequence). J was trimmed by 2 bases and V by 5 bases; bases with no gene match: 3. The CDR3 covers 13 residues. CDR3 bases: TGCAGTGCTCGACAGGGACCCTACAATGAGCAGTTCTTC. This codes for CSARQGPYNEQFF.

This clonotype was counted ten times or more. The chain carries TRBV9 and TRBJ2-1; possibly TRBD1 for D (6 bases). The length of the CDR3 is 15 residues. V was trimmed by 0 bases and J by 4 bases, leaving 11 bases between them. Germline values: CDR1 SGDLS, CDR2 YYNGEE. CDR3 loop: CASSVEGDEYNEQFF. CDR3 sequence (DNA): TGTGCCAGCAGCGTAGAGGGGGACGAATACAATGAGCAGTTCTTC. Together with reference TRBV9 and TRBJ2-1, the CDR3 gives the full variable domain: DSGVTQTPKHLITATGQRVTLRCSPRSGDLSVYWYQQSLDQGLQFLIQYYNGEERAKGNILERFSAQQFPDLHSELNLSSLELGDSALYFCASSVEGDEYNEQFFGPGTRLTVL.

The table lists this clonotype with a few counts. The V call is TRBV28, the J call TRBJ2-5; either TRBD1 or TRBD2 may supply D (7 bases each). CDR3 size: 15 residues. Trimming cost V 11 bases and J 1 base, with 20 bases left between them. The germline V gene has CDR1 MDHEN and CDR2 SYDVKM. The CDR3 bases are TGTGCCTGCTCAAGCGGGACAGCGTCCCAAGAGACCCAGTACTTC. Its protein is CACSSGTASQETQYF.

This chain uses TRBV12-3 or TRBV12-4 with TRBJ1-2, with TRBD1 matching 8 bases. The V segment lost 7 bases and the J segment 8 bases; nucleotides outside the gene matches: 9. This CDR3 region has 13 residues. The CDR3 is CASNFQGAWGYTF. Written as DNA, the CDR3 is TGTGCCAGCAATTTCCAGGGGGCTTGGGGCTACACCTTC.